A selection of T cell receptor beta chains follows, all from one sample in a study of beta chain features in type 1 diabetes. Sequencing was performed with immunoSEQ multiplex PCR; in TCRdb, only in-frame clones are kept and a portion is missing. The sample carries 680,000 or so clones, roughly 12% recorded once. The specimen sequenced was naive CD4+ T cells from blood. All receptors derive from a man aged 18 to 35 with type 1 diabetes. The CDR3 runs from the conserved cysteine through the conserved F or W. D genes are given only for firm matches. The size field is filled for only some rows; it gives once, few, many or a size class.

TRBJ2-2,TRBV19,.,.,CASSGHANTGELFF,TGTGCCAGTAGTGGGCACGCGAACACCGGGGAGCTGTTTTTT
TRBJ1-1,TRBV5-6,.,.,CASSPGDRANTEAFF,TGTGCCAGCAGCCCTGGAGACCGAGCCAACACTGAAGCTTTCTTT
TRBJ1-5,TRBV18,TRBD1,few,CASSLGTGVIQPQHF,TGTGCCAGCTCACTAGGGACAGGGGTGATTCAGCCCCAGCATTTT
TRBJ1-5,TRBV19,.,few,CASSMKAGGNQPQHF,TGTGCCAGTAGTATGAAGGCCGGGGGCAATCAGCCCCAGCATTTT
TRBJ2-1,TRBV5-1,.,few,CASSLIGASYNEQFF,TGCGCCAGCAGCTTGATCGGGGCCTCCTACAATGAGCAGTTCTTC
TRBJ2-5,TRBV7-9,.,.,CASSLSQVEQETQYF,TGTGCCAGCAGCTTAAGCCAGGTCGAACAAGAGACCCAGTACTTC
TRBJ2-7,TRBV7-9,.,once,CASSLGLNRLSSYEQYF,TGTGCCAGCAGCTTAGGGCTAAATAGGCTTAGCTCCTACGAGCAGTACTTC
TRBJ2-5,TRBV9,TRBD2,few,CASSGTSGGQETQYF,TGTGCCAGCAGCGGGACTAGCGGGGGGCAAGAGACCCAGTACTTC
TRBJ1-1,TRBV9,.,.,CASSPEGRTEAFF,TGTGCCAGCAGCCCCGAAGGGAGGACTGAAGCTTTCTTT
TRBJ1-2,TRBV7-9,TRBD1,.,CASSRTGGADYGYTF,TGTGCCAGCAGCCGAACAGGGGGCGCGGACTATGGCTACACCTTC
TRBJ2-5,TRBV30,.,.,CAWGPGTQYF,TGTGCCTGGGGCCCAGGAACCCAGTACTTC
TRBJ1-2,TRBV5-4,.,.,CASSPPGDYGYTF,TGTGCCAGCAGCCCACCAGGGGACTATGGCTACACCTTC
TRBJ1-4,TRBV30,TRBD1,.,CAWRRTGEVTNEKLFF,TGTGCCTGGAGGCGGACAGGGGAAGTGACTAATGAAAAACTGTTTTTT
TRBJ2-4,TRBV7-9,TRBD1,.,CASSLTTGLHKNIQYF,TGTGCCAGCAGCTTAACGACAGGGCTCCACAAAAACATTCAGTACTTC
TRBJ1-2,TRBV10-2,.,.,CASSEPGNLNYGYTF,TGCGCCAGCAGTGAGCCCGGGAACCTCAACTATGGCTACACCTTC
TRBJ2-5,TRBV29-1,.,.,CMTRRFQETQYF,TGCATGACACGGAGATTTCAAGAGACCCAGTACTTC
TRBJ1-1,TRBV5-1,TRBD1,few,CASSARTGRNTEAFF,TGCGCCAGCAGCGCCCGGACAGGGAGGAACACTGAAGCTTTCTTT